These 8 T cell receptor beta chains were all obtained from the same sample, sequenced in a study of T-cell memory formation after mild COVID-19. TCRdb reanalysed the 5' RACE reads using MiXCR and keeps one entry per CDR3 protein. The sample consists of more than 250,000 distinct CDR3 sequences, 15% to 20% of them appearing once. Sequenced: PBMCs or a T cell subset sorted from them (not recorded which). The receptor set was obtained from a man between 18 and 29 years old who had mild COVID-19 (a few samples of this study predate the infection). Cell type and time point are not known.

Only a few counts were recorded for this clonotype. In nucleotides, the CDR3 is TGCAGCGTTGAATTACACCAGGGCCCCCAAGAGACCCAGTACTTC. Residues: CSVELHQGPQETQYF. The V call is TRBV29-1, the J call TRBJ2-5; D is possibly TRBD1 (5 bases). CDR3 length equals 15 residues. V gave up 2 bases and J gave up 1 base, with 14 bases separating them. The germline CDR1 and CDR2 sequences are SQVTM and ANQGSEA.

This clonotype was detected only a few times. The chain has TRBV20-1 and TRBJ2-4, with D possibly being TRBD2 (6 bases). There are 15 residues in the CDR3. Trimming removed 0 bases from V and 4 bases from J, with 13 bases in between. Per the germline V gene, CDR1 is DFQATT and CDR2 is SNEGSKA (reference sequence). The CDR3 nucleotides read TGCAGTGCTAGAGAGCGGGGAACGACTAAAAACATTCAGTACTTC. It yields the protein CSARERGTTKNIQYF.

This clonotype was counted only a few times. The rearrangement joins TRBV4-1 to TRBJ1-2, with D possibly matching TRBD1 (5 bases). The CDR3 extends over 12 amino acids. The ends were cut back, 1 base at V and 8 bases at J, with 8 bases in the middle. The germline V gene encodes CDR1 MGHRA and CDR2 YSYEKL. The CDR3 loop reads CASSQAGGGYTF. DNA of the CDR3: TGCGCCAGCAGCCAAGCCGGGGGAGGCTACACCTTC.

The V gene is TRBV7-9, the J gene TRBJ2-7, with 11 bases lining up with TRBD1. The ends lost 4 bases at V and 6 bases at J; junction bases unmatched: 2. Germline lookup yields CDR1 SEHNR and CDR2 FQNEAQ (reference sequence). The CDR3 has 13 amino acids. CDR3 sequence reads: CASSSGTGGEQYF. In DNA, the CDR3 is TGTGCCAGCAGCTCCGGGACAGGGGGCGAGCAGTACTTC.

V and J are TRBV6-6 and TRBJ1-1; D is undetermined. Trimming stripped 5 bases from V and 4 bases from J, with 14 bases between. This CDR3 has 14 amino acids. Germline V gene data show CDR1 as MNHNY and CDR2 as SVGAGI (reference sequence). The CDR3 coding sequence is TGTGCCAGCAGTGCGAAGCCCGGGAGCACTGAAGCTTTCTTT. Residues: CASSAKPGSTEAFF.

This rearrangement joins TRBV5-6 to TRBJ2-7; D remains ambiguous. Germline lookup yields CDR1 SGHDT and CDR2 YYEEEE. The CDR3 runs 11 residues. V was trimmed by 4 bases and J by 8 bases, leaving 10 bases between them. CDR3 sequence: CASSGNSQQYF. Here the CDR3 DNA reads TGTGCCAGCAGCGGCAACAGCCAGCAGTACTTC.

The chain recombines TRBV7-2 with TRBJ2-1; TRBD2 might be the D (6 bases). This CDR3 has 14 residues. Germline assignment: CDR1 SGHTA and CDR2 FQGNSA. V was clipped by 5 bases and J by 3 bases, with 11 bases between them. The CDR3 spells CASSATRNYNEQFF. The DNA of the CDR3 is TGTGCCAGCAGCGCGACTAGAAACTACAATGAGCAGTTCTTC.

The CDR3 sequence: CASSLDLAGGTGELFF. The CDR3 bases are TGTGCCAGCAGCTTAGACCTAGCGGGGGGCACCGGGGAGCTGTTTTTT. The chain links TRBV7-2 to TRBJ2-2; 11 nucleotides align to TRBD2. Germline CDR1 is SGHTA and CDR2 is FQGNSA. The CDR3 runs to 16 residues. The J segment lost 4 bases and the V segment lost 1 base, leaving 2 bases of the junction unmatched.